This T cell receptor beta chain was identified in a study of OX40 agonist ivuxolimab in advanced cancers. Overall study: Treatment of patients was with ivuxolimab, an agonistic anti-OX40 (CD134) antibody. Dose-escalation patients suffered from hepatocellular carcinoma, melanoma, renal cell or head and neck cancer.

Sequencing used immunoSEQ multiplex PCR; TCRdb keeps in-frame clones, though not all of them. The sample contains some 80,000 clones, approximately 93% of which appear only once. The CDR3 extends over 12 amino acids. The germline gives CDR1 MNHEY, CDR2 SMNVEV (reference sequence). Trimming took off 7 bases at V and 4 bases at J, with 11 bases between the two ends. A single count supports this clone. Antigen unknown. General study points: Expanded clones were, on average, more numerous in CD8+ T cells than in CD4+.

V usage is TRBV27 and J usage is TRBJ2-7; no definite D call. The sequence was obtained from an adult with an advanced solid tumor such as melanoma, head and neck, liver or kidney cancer. Specimen: CD4+ or CD8+ T cells sorted from blood, collected in a trial of the OX40 agonist ivuxolimab. In nucleotides, the CDR3 is TGTGCCAGCATGAACCAAAAGTACGAGCAGTACTTC. Translating it yields CASMNQKYEQYF.